A single sample gave rise to the 17 T cell receptor beta chains below, sequenced in a study of blood T cell repertoires in COVID-19 (dated by TCRdb to 2020 to 2022). To prepare the library, the immunoSEQ multiplex PCR assay was applied. The table comes from immuneACCESS by way of TCRdb, which keeps in-frame sequences with V and J called. Part of the clones is missing from these tables; in studies checked, under half for an unresolved V gene and the rest for unknown reasons. This sample lists some 50,000 clones; over 70% were detected once. Clones ranked in the top ten supply about 3.5% of the sample. The sequenced sample consisted of peripheral blood. The source of these receptors is a human donor in a cohort sampled during active COVID-19.

This chain joins TRBV7-8 and TRBJ2-3, with 8 bases aligning to TRBD2. In germline, CDR1 is SGHVS, CDR2 FQNEAQ. CDR3 size: 16 residues. With V trimmed by 1 base and J by 1 base, 4 bases remained unmatched. CDR3 DNA: TGTGCCAGCAGCTTAGTAAGCGGGAGTGGCACAGATACGCAGTATTTT. Amino acid sequence: CASSLVSGSGTDTQYF.

The J gene is TRBJ1-2, the V gene TRBV3-1 (or the pseudogene TRBV3-2); maybe TRBD1 (6 bases). V lost 0 bases, J lost 8 bases, and 13 bases lay in between. Germline V lookup: CDR1 LGHDT, CDR2 YNNKEL (reference sequence). The CDR3 is 14 amino acids. CDR3 DNA: TGTGCCAGCAGCCAAGATGAGGGGGTGAGGGGCTACACCTTC. Its protein product is CASSQDEGVRGYTF.

J is TRBJ2-4 and V is TRBV28, with D possibly matching TRBD1 (5 bases). Deletions cut 8 bases from V and 8 bases from J, with 19 bases between. The V gene's germline CDR1 is MDHEN and CDR2 SYDVKM. There are 14 residues in the CDR3. The chain's CDR3 is CASSGRVERDIQYF. Written as DNA, the CDR3 is TGTGCCAGCTCGGGCAGGGTGGAGAGAGACATTCAGTACTTC.

This chain connects TRBV6-6 to TRBJ1-6; D is ambiguous. Trimming cost V 0 bases and J 6 bases, with 9 bases left between them. Germline V gives CDR1 MNHNY, CDR2 SVGAGI (reference sequence). The CDR3 runs to 15 residues. CDR3 sequence reads: CASSYSPLGNSPLHF. CDR3 coding DNA: TGTGCCAGCAGTTACTCGCCCCTCGGTAATTCACCCCTCCACTTT.

The chain couples TRBV2 to TRBJ2-1; 8 bases match TRBD2. The CDR3 is 15 amino acids. With V trimmed by 0 bases and J by 6 bases, 4 bases remained unmatched. Per germline, CDR1 SNHLY and CDR2 FYNNEI. The DNA for the CDR3 is TGTGCCAGCAGTGAAGCTCGGGGGGGGCCCAATGAGCAGTTCTTC. Protein: CASSEARGGPNEQFF.

V gene TRBV5-1 combines with J gene TRBJ2-1; 13 bases line up with TRBD2. The germline V gene has CDR1 SGHRS and CDR2 YFSETQ. Trimming removed 5 bases from V and 8 bases from J; junction bases left unmatched: 7. The CDR3 loop spans 15 amino acids. CDR3 in amino acids: CASRGGLAGSYEQFF. The CDR3 DNA sequence: TGCGCCAGCAGGGGGGGACTAGCGGGAAGCTATGAGCAGTTCTTC. Full variable domain (rest looked up from reference TRBV5-1 and TRBJ2-1): KAGVTQTPRYLIKTRGQQVTLSCSPISGHRSVSWYQQTPGQGLQFLFEYFSETQRNKGNFPGRFSGRQFSNSRSEMNVSTLELGDSALYLCASRGGLAGSYEQFFGPGTRLTVL.

This chain uses TRBV19 with TRBJ1-5, with TRBD1 matching over 7 bases. CDR3 length: 16 amino acids. The germline CDR1 and CDR2 sequences are LNHDA and SQIVND (reference sequence). V lost 5 bases to trimming and J lost 5 bases; unmatched junction nucleotides: 12. This CDR3 is CASSPKNRGAYQPQHF. DNA of the CDR3: TGTGCCAGTAGTCCAAAAAACAGGGGTGCTTATCAGCCCCAGCATTTT.

This clone was found a few times. The gene calls are TRBV28 and TRBJ2-7; 7 bases are a match to TRBD1. Germline CDR1 reads MDHEN; CDR2 reads SYDVKM. V dropped 5 bases and J dropped 9; count of bases not matched to a gene: 10. The CDR3 length is 13 residues. The CDR3 reads CASSMGTASRQYF. CDR3 DNA: TGTGCCAGCAGTATGGGGACAGCCTCTCGGCAGTACTTC.

J is TRBJ1-2 and V is TRBV7-2, with D maybe TRBD1 (5 bases). CDR1 and CDR2 (germline): SGHTA, FQGNSA. The V end lost 8 bases, the J end lost 4 bases, and 20 bases lay between the germline ends. The CDR3 totals 15 residues. The CDR3 here is CASGLQAMIFYGYTF. The CDR3 DNA is TGTGCCAGCGGATTACAGGCAATGATATTCTATGGCTACACCTTC.

The genes are TRBV30 and TRBJ1-5; possible D gene TRBD1, 5 bases. The V gene's germline CDR1 is GTSNPN and CDR2 SVGIG (reference sequence). This CDR3 comprises 13 residues. The V end was cut by 5 bases, the J end by 9 bases, with 17 bases between. The CDR3 DNA reads TGTGCCTGGGGAAGAGACAGAGGCGGGCCCCAGCATTTT. Protein sequence: CAWGRDRGGPQHF. Combining the CDR3 with reference TRBV30 and TRBJ1-5 gives the whole variable domain SQTIHQWPATLVQPVGSPLSLECTVEGTSNPNLYWYRQAAGRGLQLLFYSVGIGQISSEVPQNLSASRPQDRQFILSSKKLLLSDSGFYLCAWGRDRGGPQHFGDGTRLSIL.

The chain couples TRBV7-2 to TRBJ2-1, with 9 bases fitting TRBD1. CDR1 SGHTA and CDR2 FQGNSA come from the germline V gene. The CDR3 is made up of 16 amino acids. Unmatched junction bases numbered 12, after V lost 5 bases and J lost 7 bases. The CDR3 sequence is CASSERAGTGSNEQFF. The CDR3 DNA reads TGTGCCAGCAGCGAAAGGGCCGGGACAGGGTCGAATGAGCAGTTCTTC. The full variable domain, rest sourced from reference TRBV7-2 and TRBJ2-1, is GAGVSQSPSNKVTEKGKDVELRCDPISGHTALYWYRQSLGQGLEFLIYFQGNSAPDKSGLPSDRFSAERTGGSVSTLTIQRTQQEDSAVYLCASSERAGTGSNEQFFGPGTRLTVL.

The chain joins TRBV5-5 to TRBJ2-7; maybe TRBD2 (6 bases). CDR1 and CDR2 from the germline V gene are SGHKS and YYEKEE (reference sequence). Trimming removed 4 bases at V and 2 bases at J, with 13 bases between. This CDR3 contains 14 residues. Here the CDR3 DNA reads TGTGCCAGCAGCCAGGGAGTAGCGGCCTACGAGCAGTACTTC. This gives the protein CASSQGVAAYEQYF.

The chain has TRBV10-3 and TRBJ2-7, with 9 bases identical to TRBD1. This CDR3 is 15 amino acids long. Trimming took 0 bases from V and 5 from J; bases not matched to a gene: 5. Germline assignment: CDR1 ENHRY and CDR2 SYGVKD. The CDR3 protein is CAISESTQGADEQYF. The DNA of the CDR3 is TGTGCCATCAGTGAGTCTACACAGGGGGCCGACGAGCAGTACTTC.

The V gene is TRBV5-6, the J gene TRBJ1-6; 9 nucleotides align to TRBD1. Looked up from germline, CDR1 is SGHDT and CDR2 is YYEEEE. J gave up 9 bases and V 8 bases, and 6 bases lay outside the gene matches. The CDR3 covers 13 residues. The CDR3 here is CASGTGGFSPLHF. CDR3 nucleotide sequence: TGTGCCAGTGGAACAGGGGGCTTTTCACCCCTCCACTTT.

The V and J genes are TRBV19 and TRBJ1-6; D is possibly TRBD1 (6 bases). Trimming left V 7 bases short and J 10 bases short, with 17 bases between. CDR3 size: 14 residues. The germline CDR1 and CDR2 sequences are LNHDA and SQIVND (reference sequence). CDR3 DNA: TGTGCCAGTACCGAGGGGGGGGGCTGGTCACCCCTCCACTTT. This translates into CASTEGGGWSPLHF.

This clone was recorded only once. V gene TRBV2 combines with J gene TRBJ2-7, with D uncertain. In germline, CDR1 is SNHLY, CDR2 FYNNEI. This CDR3 has 10 residues. V gave up 9 bases and J gave up 3 bases, with 6 bases separating them. Here the CDR3 reads CASGDYEQYF. Written as DNA, the CDR3 is TGTGCCAGTGGAGACTACGAGCAGTACTTC.

The chain combines TRBV7-8 with TRBJ2-1; a possible D gene is TRBD2 (6 bases). In germline, CDR1 is SGHVS, CDR2 FQNEAQ. V was shortened by 5 bases and J by 4 bases, with 24 bases between the two germline ends. This CDR3 comprises 18 residues. CDR3 sequence reads: CASSPIVGPTAGYNEQFF. CDR3 DNA: TGTGCCAGCAGCCCAATCGTGGGCCCAACGGCGGGGTACAATGAGCAGTTCTTC.